This T cell receptor beta chain is from a study of OX40 agonist ivuxolimab in advanced cancers. On the study more broadly: The study reported partial responses in three patients: one hepatocellular carcinoma, two cutaneous melanoma.

Produced via immunoSEQ multiplex PCR; TCRdb's table is partial and in-frame only. The data hold 50,000 or so clones, with 85% observed a single time. General study points: There was clonal expansion of CD4+ and CD8+ blood T cells by week 6 at 0.1 to 3.0 mg/kg.

The junction had 9 bases not matched to a gene; V was cut back by 5 bases and J by 8 bases. CDR1 and CDR2 (germline): SNHLY, FYNNEI. There are 14 residues in the CDR3. With respect to this clone: Antigen specificity is unknown.

This sequence joins TRBV2 and TRBJ2-1; 7 positions agree with TRBD2. The source was CD4+ or CD8+ T cells sorted from blood, collected in a trial of the OX40 agonist ivuxolimab. This TCR was recovered from an adult with an advanced solid tumor such as melanoma, head and neck, liver or kidney cancer. CDR3 sequence reads: CASSLGLGGDEQFF. The DNA for the CDR3 is TGTGCCAGCAGTCTAGGACTAGGCGGCGATGAGCAGTTCTTC.